This record concerns one T cell receptor beta chain sequence. The sample is drawn from a study of blood T cell repertoires in COVID-19. In the original workflow: Amplification from reference gene primers served as the basis for estimated nucleated cell counts. Assay: immunoSEQ multiplex PCR; the TCRdb copy retains only in-frame clones and omits some. The V and J calls and clone size were taken over from that table, and D and trimming were inferred from the DNA. The repertoire has 210,000 or so clones, 83% of them found once; the top ten carry roughly 1.2%. CDR1 and CDR2 from the germline V gene are PRHDT and FYEKMQ (reference sequence). The CDR3 is 17 residues long. The J segment lost 0 bases and the V segment lost 0 bases, leaving 5 bases of the junction unmatched.

The rearrangement joins TRBV13 to TRBJ1-3; 7 nucleotides line up with TRBD1. The sample was peripheral blood. The receptor was derived from a woman between 25 and 40 years old with COVID-19, enrolled during active disease. The CDR3 DNA sequence: TGTGCCAGCAGCTTAGGAAGACAGGGAAACTCTGGAAACACCATATATTTT. Translated: CASSLGRQGNSGNTIYF.